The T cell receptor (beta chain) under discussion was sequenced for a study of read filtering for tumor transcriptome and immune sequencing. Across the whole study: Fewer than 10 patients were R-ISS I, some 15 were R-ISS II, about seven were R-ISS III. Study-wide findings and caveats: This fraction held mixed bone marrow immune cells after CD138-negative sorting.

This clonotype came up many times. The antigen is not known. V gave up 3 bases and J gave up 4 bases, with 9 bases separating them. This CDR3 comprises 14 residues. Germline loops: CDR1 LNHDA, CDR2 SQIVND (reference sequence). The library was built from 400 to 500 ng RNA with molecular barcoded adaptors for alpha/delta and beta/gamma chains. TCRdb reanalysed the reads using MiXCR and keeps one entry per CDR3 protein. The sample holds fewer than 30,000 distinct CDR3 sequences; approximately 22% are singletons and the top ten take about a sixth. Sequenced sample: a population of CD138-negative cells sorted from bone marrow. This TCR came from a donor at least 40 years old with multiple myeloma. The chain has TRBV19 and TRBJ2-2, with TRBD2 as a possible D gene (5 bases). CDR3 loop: CASSMQAGTGELFF. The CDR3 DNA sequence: TGTGCCAGTAGTATGCAGGCGGGCACCGGGGAGCTGTTTTTT.